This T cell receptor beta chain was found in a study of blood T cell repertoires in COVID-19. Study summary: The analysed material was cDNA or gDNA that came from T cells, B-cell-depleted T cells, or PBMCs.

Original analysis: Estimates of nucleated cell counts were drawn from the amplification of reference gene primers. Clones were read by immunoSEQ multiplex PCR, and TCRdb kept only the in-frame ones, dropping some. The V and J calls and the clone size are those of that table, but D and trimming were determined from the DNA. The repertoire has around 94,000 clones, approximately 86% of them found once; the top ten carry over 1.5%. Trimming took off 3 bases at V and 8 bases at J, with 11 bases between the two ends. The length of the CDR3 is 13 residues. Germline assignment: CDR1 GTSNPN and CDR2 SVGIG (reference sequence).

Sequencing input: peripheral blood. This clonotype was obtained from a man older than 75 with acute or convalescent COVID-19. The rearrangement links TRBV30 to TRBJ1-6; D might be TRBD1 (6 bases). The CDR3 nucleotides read TGTGCCTGGAGACAGGGTGTTGATTCACCCCTCCACTTT. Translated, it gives CAWRQGVDSPLHF.